The rows below give T cell receptor beta chains drawn from one sample of a study of blood T cell repertoires in COVID-19. The table came from immunoSEQ multiplex PCR; TCRdb's copy has only in-frame clones and leaves some out. The sample lists roughly 280,000 clones, about 88% occurring once. The sample was peripheral blood. The receptors shown here come from a woman between 55 and 75 years old with COVID-19, enrolled during active disease. Both conserved end residues are part of each CDR3. D genes are given only for firm matches. Part of the rows lack a size; the others show once, few, many or a class for expanded clones.

D gene	clone size	V gene	J gene	CDR3 protein	CDR3 DNA
TRBD2	-	TRBV5-1	TRBJ2-2	CASSLAELAGTGELFF	TGCGCCAGCAGCTTGGCCGAACTAGCGGGTACCGGGGAGCTGTTTTTT
-	-	TRBV7-3	TRBJ1-6	CASSLYNSYNSPLHF	TGTGCCAGCAGCTTATACAACTCCTATAATTCACCCCTCCACTTT
-	-	TRBV7-9	TRBJ2-2	CASGRNTGELFF	TGTGCCAGCGGGCGGAACACCGGGGAGCTGTTTTTT
-	-	TRBV27	TRBJ2-1	CASSLGRDPRYNEQFF	TGTGCCAGCAGTCTGGGGCGGGATCCCCGCTACAATGAGCAGTTCTTC
-	once	TRBV4-2	TRBJ1-2	CASSHLKIPSIGGAANYGYTF	TGTGCCAGCAGCCACTTGAAGATTCCGTCGATTGGAGGGGCGGCTAACTATGGCTACACCTTC
TRBD1	-	TRBV27	TRBJ1-2	CASSPLGQGNNYGYTF	TGTGCCAGCAGTCCACTGGGACAGGGGAATAACTATGGCTACACCTTC
-	-	TRBV10-1	TRBJ2-3	CASSSAVQARTDTQYF	TGCGCCAGCAGTTCGGCAGTACAGGCGCGGACAGATACGCAGTATTTT
-	-	TRBV4-3	TRBJ2-2	CASSQATAGYTGELFF	TGCGCCAGCAGCCAAGCTACCGCAGGCTACACCGGGGAGCTGTTTTTT
-	-	TRBV27	TRBJ2-1	CASSQSRFTYNEQFF	TGTGCCAGCAGCCAGTCTAGATTTACCTACAATGAGCAGTTCTTC
TRBD2	-	TRBV7-3	TRBJ2-1	CASSAIAGGTYNEQFF	TGTGCCAGCAGCGCGATAGCGGGAGGGACTTACAATGAGCAGTTCTTC
-	-	TRBV29-1	TRBJ2-1	CSVEEGGRQFF	TGCAGCGTTGAAGAGGGAGGTAGGCAGTTCTTC
TRBD1	-	TRBV6-1	TRBJ2-7	CASTIGRGRGEQYF	TGTGCCAGCACCATCGGCAGGGGGCGAGGCGAGCAGTACTTC
-	-	TRBV2	TRBJ1-5	CASSELGVEPQHF	TGTGCCAGCAGTGAGTTAGGAGTAGAGCCCCAGCATTTT
-	-	TRBV19	TRBJ1-2	CASSITLGAGNLYGYTF	TGTGCCAGTAGTATCACCCTGGGTGCCGGGAACCTCTATGGCTACACCTTC
TRBD2	-	TRBV28	TRBJ2-3	CASSSPTSGRGTDTQYF	TGTGCCAGCAGTTCTCCGACTAGCGGGAGGGGCACAGATACGCAGTATTTT
-	-	TRBV14	TRBJ2-2	CASSQVRQAGELFF	TGTGCCAGCAGCCAAGTAAGGCAGGCCGGGGAGCTGTTTTTT
-	-	TRBV2	TRBJ1-2	CASSNQGINGYTF	TGTGCCAGCAGTAACCAGGGTATTAATGGCTACACCTTC
-	-	TRBV7-2	TRBJ1-4	CASSPRTAPNEKLFF	TGTGCCAGCAGCCCCAGGACAGCTCCTAATGAAAAACTGTTTTTT
TRBD1	-	TRBV2	TRBJ1-4	CASRPGQPTTNEKLFF	TGTGCCAGCAGGCCGGGACAGCCGACAACTAATGAAAAACTGTTTTTT
-	-	TRBV29-1	TRBJ1-2	CSVEGGGREVDNYGYTF	TGCAGCGTTGAAGGTGGGGGCAGGGAAGTTGATAACTATGGCTACACCTTC
-	-	TRBV6-5	TRBJ2-6	CASSSQLSGANVLTF	TGTGCCAGCAGTTCACAGCTCTCTGGGGCCAACGTCCTGACTTTC
-	-	TRBV28	TRBJ1-1	CASSLFGTLREAFF	TGTGCCAGCAGTTTATTCGGGACACTACGTGAAGCTTTCTTT
-	-	TRBV21-1	TRBJ1-1	CASKSADRVTEAFF	TGTGCCAGCAAGAGCGCCGATCGGGTCACTGAAGCTTTCTTT
-	few	TRBV28	TRBJ1-1	CASRPPGGMNTEAFF	TGTGCCAGCAGGCCTCCCGGGGGGATGAACACTGAAGCTTTCTTT
TRBD2	once	TRBV18	TRBJ2-1	CASSLGLAGPYGEQFF	TGTGCCAGCTCACTGGGACTAGCAGGCCCTTACGGGGAGCAGTTCTTC
-	-	TRBV6-5	TRBJ1-6	CATLRDILHSPLHF	TGTGCCACCTTACGGGACATCCTTCATTCACCCCTCCACTTT
-	-	TRBV7-8	TRBJ1-1	CASSLGGDTEAFF	TGTGCCAGCAGCTTAGGAGGCGACACTGAAGCTTTCTTT
-	-	TRBV28	TRBJ2-1	CASSWQPFYNEPTLRGNEQFF	TGTGCCAGCAGTTGGCAACCGTTTTACAATGAGCCTACATTACGCGGCAATGAGCAGTTCTTC
TRBD1	-	TRBV19	TRBJ1-5	CASSRTGGDQPQHF	TGTGCCAGTTCGAGGACAGGGGGGGATCAGCCCCAGCATTTT
-	few	TRBV30	TRBJ1-1	CAWTLSNTEAFF	TGTGCCTGGACTCTAAGTAACACTGAAGCTTTCTTT
-	-	TRBV6-6	TRBJ1-1	CASSPSMGVEAFF	TGTGCCAGCAGTCCATCCATGGGAGTTGAAGCTTTCTTT
TRBD2	-	TRBV10-3	TRBJ2-1	CAIGGLAGGQFF	TGTGCCATCGGGGGACTAGCGGGAGGGCAGTTCTTC
-	-	TRBV6-5	TRBJ2-1	CASSKQGNEQFF	TGTGCCAGCAGTAAACAGGGCAATGAGCAGTTCTTC
TRBD2	many	TRBV6-1	TRBJ2-3	CASSELAGGPDTQYF	TGTGCCAGCAGTGAACTAGCGGGAGGGCCAGATACGCAGTATTTT
-	-	TRBV3-1/TRBV3-2	TRBJ2-7	CASSVSGISYEQYF	TGTGCCAGCAGCGTTTCAGGGATCTCCTACGAGCAGTACTTC
TRBD2	-	TRBV30	TRBJ2-7	CASTVGGRAPYEQYF	TGTGCCTCTACTGTGGGCGGGAGGGCCCCCTACGAGCAGTACTTC
-	once	TRBV6-5	TRBJ1-1	CASSYSTPGVKAFF	TGTGCCAGCAGTTACTCGACTCCAGGGGTGAAAGCTTTCTTT
TRBD1	-	TRBV28	TRBJ1-5	CASSREQGASNQPQHF	TGTGCCAGCAGTCGAGAACAGGGGGCGAGCAATCAGCCCCAGCATTTT
-	-	TRBV12-3/TRBV12-4	TRBJ1-2	CASSLGFEGYTF	TGTGCCAGCAGTTTAGGATTTGAGGGCTACACCTTC
TRBD1	-	TRBV20-1	TRBJ2-2	CSASTGGMSGELFF	TGCAGTGCTAGTACAGGGGGCATGAGCGGGGAGCTGTTTTTT
TRBD1	-	TRBV6-2/TRBV6-3	TRBJ2-3	CASSYRDRGTDTQYF	TGTGCCAGCAGTTACAGAGACAGGGGGACAGATACGCAGTATTTT